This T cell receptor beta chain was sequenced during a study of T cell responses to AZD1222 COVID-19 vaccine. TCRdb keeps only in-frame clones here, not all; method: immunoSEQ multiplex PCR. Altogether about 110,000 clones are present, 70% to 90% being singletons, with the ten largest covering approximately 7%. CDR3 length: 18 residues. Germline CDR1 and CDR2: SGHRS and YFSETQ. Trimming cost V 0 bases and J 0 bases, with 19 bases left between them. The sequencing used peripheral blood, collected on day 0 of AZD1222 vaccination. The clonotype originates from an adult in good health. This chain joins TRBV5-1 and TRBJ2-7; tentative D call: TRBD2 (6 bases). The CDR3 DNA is TGCGCCAGCAGCTTGGGCGGGTTACGGGGACTCAGCTCCTACGAGCAGTACTTC. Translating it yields CASSLGGLRGLSSYEQYF.